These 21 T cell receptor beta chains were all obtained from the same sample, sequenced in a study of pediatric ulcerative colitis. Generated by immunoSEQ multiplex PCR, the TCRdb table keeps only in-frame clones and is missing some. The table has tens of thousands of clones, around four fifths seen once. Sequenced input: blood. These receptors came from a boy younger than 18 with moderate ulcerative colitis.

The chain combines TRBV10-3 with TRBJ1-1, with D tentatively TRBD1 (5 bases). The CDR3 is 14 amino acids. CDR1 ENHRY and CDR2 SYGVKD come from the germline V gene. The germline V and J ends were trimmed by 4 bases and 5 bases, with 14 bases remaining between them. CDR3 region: CAISGTPGWTEAFF. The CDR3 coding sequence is TGTGCCATCAGTGGGACCCCAGGGTGGACTGAAGCTTTCTTT.

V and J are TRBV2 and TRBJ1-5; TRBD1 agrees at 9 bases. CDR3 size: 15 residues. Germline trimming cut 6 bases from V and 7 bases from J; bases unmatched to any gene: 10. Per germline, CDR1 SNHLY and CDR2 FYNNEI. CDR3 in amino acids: CASRTRDRAGQPQHF. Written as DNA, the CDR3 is TGTGCCAGCAGGACCCGGGACAGGGCAGGACAGCCCCAGCATTTT.

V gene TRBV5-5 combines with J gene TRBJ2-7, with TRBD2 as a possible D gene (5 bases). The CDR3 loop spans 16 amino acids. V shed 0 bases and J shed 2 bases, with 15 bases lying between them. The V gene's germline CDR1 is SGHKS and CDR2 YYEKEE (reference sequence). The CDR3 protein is CASSLAPRTETYEQYF. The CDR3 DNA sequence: TGTGCCAGCAGCTTGGCACCGAGGACTGAGACCTACGAGCAGTACTTC. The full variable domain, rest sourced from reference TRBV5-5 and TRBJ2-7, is DAGVTQSPTHLIKTRGQQVTLRCSPISGHKSVSWYQQVLGQGPQFIFQYYEKEERGRGNFPDRFSARQFPNYSSELNVNALLLGDSALYLCASSLAPRTETYEQYFGPGTRLTVT.

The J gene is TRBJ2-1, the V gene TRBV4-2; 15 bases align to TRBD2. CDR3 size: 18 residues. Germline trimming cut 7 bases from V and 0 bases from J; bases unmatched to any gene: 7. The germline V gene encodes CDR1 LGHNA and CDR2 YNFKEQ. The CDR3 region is CASMGLAGGSSSYNEQFF. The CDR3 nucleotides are TGTGCCAGCATGGGACTAGCGGGAGGCTCGAGCTCCTACAATGAGCAGTTCTTC.

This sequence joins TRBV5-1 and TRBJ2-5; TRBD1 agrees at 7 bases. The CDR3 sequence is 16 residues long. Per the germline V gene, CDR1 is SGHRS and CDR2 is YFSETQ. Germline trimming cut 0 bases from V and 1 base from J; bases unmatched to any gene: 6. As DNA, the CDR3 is TGCGCCAGCAGCTTGGATACAGGGGATCGCCAAGAGACCCAGTACTTC. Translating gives CASSLDTGDRQETQYF.

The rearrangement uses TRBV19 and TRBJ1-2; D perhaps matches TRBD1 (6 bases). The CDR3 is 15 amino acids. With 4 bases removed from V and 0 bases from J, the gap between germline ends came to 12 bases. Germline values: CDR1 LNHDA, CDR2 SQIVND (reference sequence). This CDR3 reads CASSTTAGANYGYTF. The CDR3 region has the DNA TGTGCCAGTAGTACAACCGCAGGGGCTAACTATGGCTACACCTTC.

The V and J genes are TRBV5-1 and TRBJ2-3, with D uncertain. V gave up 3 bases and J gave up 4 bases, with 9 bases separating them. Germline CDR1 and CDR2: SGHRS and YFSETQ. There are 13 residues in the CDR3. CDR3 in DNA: TGCGCCAGCAGCTGGAAAGTGGCAGATACGCAGTATTTT. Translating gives CASSWKVADTQYF. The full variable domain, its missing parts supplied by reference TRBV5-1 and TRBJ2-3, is KAGVTQTPRYLIKTRGQQVTLSCSPISGHRSVSWYQQTPGQGLQFLFEYFSETQRNKGNFPGRFSGRQFSNSRSEMNVSTLELGDSALYLCASSWKVADTQYFGPGTRLTVL.

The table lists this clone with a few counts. CDR3 in amino acids: CASSQNYGYTF. CDR3 DNA sequence: TGCGCCAGCAGCCAAAACTATGGCTACACCTTC. V usage is TRBV5-1 and J usage is TRBJ1-2; D not certain. This CDR3 contains 11 residues. Trimming left V 4 bases short and J 2 bases short, with 3 bases between. The V gene's germline CDR1 is SGHRS and CDR2 YFSETQ. Drawing the rest from reference TRBV5-1 and TRBJ1-2, the complete variable domain is KAGVTQTPRYLIKTRGQQVTLSCSPISGHRSVSWYQQTPGQGLQFLFEYFSETQRNKGNFPGRFSGRQFSNSRSEMNVSTLELGDSALYLCASSQNYGYTFGSGTRLTVV.

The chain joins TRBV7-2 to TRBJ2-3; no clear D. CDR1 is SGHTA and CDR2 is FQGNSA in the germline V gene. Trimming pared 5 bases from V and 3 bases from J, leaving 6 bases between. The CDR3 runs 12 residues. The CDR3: CASSPTTDTQYF. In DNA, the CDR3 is TGTGCCAGCAGCCCCACAACAGATACGCAGTATTTT.

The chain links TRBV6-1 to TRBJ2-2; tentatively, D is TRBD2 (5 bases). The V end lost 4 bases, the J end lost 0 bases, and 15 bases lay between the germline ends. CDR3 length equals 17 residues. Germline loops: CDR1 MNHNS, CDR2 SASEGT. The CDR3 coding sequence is TGTGCCAGCAGTGGGACCGGCGGGTTGTCGAACACCGGGGAGCTGTTTTTT. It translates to CASSGTGGLSNTGELFF.

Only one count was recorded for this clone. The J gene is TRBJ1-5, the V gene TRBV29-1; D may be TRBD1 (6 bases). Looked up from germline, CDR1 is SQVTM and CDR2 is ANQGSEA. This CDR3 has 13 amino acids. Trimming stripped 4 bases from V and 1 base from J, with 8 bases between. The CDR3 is CSVGGQSNQPQHF. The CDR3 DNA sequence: TGCAGCGTTGGTGGACAGAGCAATCAGCCCCAGCATTTT.

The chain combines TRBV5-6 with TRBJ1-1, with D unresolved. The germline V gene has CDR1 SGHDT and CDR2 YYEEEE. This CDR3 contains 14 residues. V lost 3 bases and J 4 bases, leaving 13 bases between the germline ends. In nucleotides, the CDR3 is TGTGCCAGCAGCTATATGACGATGTCCACTGAAGCTTTCTTT. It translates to CASSYMTMSTEAFF.

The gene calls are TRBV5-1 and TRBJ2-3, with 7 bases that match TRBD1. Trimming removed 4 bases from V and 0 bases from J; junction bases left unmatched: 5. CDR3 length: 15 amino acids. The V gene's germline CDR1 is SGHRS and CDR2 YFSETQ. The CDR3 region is CASSQIQGSTDTQYF. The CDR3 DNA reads TGCGCCAGCAGCCAAATACAGGGGAGCACAGATACGCAGTATTTT. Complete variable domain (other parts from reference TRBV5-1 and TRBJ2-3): KAGVTQTPRYLIKTRGQQVTLSCSPISGHRSVSWYQQTPGQGLQFLFEYFSETQRNKGNFPGRFSGRQFSNSRSEMNVSTLELGDSALYLCASSQIQGSTDTQYFGPGTRLTVL.

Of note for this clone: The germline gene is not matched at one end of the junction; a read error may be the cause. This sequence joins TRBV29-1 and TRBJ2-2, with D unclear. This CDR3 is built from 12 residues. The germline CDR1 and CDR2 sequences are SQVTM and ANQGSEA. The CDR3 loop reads CSVEFFTEELFF. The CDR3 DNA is TGCAGCGTCGAATTCTTTACCGAGGAGCTGTTTTTT.

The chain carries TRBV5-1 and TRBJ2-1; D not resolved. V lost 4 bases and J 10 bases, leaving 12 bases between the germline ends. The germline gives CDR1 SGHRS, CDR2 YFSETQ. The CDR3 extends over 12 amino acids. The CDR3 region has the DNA TGCGCCAGCAGCCTGACGGCACGGGAGCAGTTCTTC. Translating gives CASSLTAREQFF.

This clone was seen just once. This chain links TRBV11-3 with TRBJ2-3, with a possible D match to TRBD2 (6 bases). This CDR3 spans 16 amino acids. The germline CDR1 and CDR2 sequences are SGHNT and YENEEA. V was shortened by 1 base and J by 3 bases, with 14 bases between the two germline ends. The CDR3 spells CASSLGIPRGTDTQYF. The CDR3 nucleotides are TGTGCCAGCAGCTTAGGTATTCCACGGGGGACAGATACGCAGTATTTT.

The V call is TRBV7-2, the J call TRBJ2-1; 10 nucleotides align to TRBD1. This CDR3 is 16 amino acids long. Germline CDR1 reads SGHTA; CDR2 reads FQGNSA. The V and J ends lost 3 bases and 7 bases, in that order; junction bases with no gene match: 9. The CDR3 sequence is CASSFFLGTGVNEQFF. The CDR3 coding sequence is TGTGCCAGCAGCTTCTTCCTCGGGACAGGGGTGAATGAGCAGTTCTTC.

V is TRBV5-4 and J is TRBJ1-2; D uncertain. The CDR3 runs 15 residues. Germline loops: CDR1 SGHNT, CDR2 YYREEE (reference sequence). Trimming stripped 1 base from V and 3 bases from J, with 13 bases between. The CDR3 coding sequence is TGTGCCAGCAGCTTGTGGGGATCAGGAGACTATGGCTACACCTTC. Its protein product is CASSLWGSGDYGYTF.

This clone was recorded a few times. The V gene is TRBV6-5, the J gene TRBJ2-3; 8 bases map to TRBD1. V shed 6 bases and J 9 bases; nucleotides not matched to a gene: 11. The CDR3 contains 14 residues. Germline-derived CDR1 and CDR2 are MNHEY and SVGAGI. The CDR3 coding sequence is TGTGCCAGCAGCAAGGGACAGGCAACGATAACGCAGTATTTT. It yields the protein CASSKGQATITQYF.

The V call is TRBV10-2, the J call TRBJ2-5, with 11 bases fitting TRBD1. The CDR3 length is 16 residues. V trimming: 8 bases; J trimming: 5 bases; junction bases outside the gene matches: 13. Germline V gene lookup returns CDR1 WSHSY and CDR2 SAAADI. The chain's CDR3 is CASSRSRTGGEETQYF. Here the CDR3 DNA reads TGCGCCAGCTCCCGGTCCCGGACAGGGGGCGAGGAGACCCAGTACTTC.

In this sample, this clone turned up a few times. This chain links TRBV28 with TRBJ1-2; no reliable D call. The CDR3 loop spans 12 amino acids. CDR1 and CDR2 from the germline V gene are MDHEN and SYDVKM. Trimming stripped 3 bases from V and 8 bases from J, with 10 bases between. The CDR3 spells CASSFPPKGYTF. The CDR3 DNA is TGTGCCAGCAGTTTTCCCCCGAAGGGCTACACCTTC.